This is a list of T cell receptor beta chains from one sample in a study of blood T cell repertoires in COVID-19. Clones were sequenced by immunoSEQ multiplex PCR, and TCRdb holds only the in-frame ones, with some missing. The sample shows roughly 200,000 clones, approximately 90% of them seen only once. Sequencing was done on a sample of PBMCs or T cells enriched from blood (not recorded which). These receptors were taken from a man aged 25 to 40 who had recovered from COVID-19. CDR3s include the opening cysteine and the closing phenylalanine or tryptophan. D genes are given only for firm matches. Size is stated for part of the rows, as once, few or many counts, or as a class when the clone is expanded.

V gene	J gene	clone size	D gene	CDR3 DNA	CDR3 protein
TRBV4-3	TRBJ2-1	NA	TRBD2	TGCGCCAGCAGCCAGATACTAGCGGGAGGGGACAATGAGCAGTTCTTC	CASSQILAGGDNEQFF
TRBV19	TRBJ1-1	few	NA	TGTGCCGCCAAGGGGGTGAGGGGGTTGGTGAACACTGAAGCTTTCTTT	CAAKGVRGLVNTEAFF
TRBV5-4	TRBJ1-3	NA	NA	TGTGCCAGCAGCTTGGCTGGAGGTTTTGGAAACACCATATATTTT	CASSLAGGFGNTIYF
TRBV10-3	TRBJ2-7	NA	TRBD1	TGTGCCGCCCAACCGGGACAGAGCTCCTACGAGCAGTACTTC	CAAQPGQSSYEQYF
TRBV30	TRBJ1-3	NA	NA	TGTGCCTGGAGTGTACTGAGGGAGCACTCTGGAAACACCATATATTTT	CAWSVLREHSGNTIYF
TRBV5-1	TRBJ2-7	NA	TRBD2	TGCGCCAGCAGCTTGGTACTAGCGGGAGGTGGGGAGCAGTACTTC	CASSLVLAGGGEQYF
TRBV9	TRBJ2-3	NA	NA	TGTGCCAGCAGCGTTTGGGGCGACACAGATACGCAGTATTTT	CASSVWGDTDTQYF
TRBV5-4	TRBJ2-7	once	NA	TGTGCCAGCAGCCTCCAGATCTTGGACGAGCAGTACTTC	CASSLQILDEQYF
TRBV13	TRBJ2-7	NA	NA	TGTGCCAGCAGCTTCGGGCAGGGGCCCTTCTACGAGCAGTACTTC	CASSFGQGPFYEQYF
TRBV7-9	TRBJ1-1	NA	NA	TGTGCCAGCAGCTTAGGTTGGGGGGAGAACACTGAAGCTTTCTTT	CASSLGWGENTEAFF
TRBV13	TRBJ2-7	NA	TRBD1	TGTGCCAGCAGCTTAGGCCGTTGGACAGGGGGCTACGAGCAGTACTTC	CASSLGRWTGGYEQYF
TRBV12-3/TRBV12-4	TRBJ1-1	NA	NA	TGTGCCAGCAGTTTCGGGGTTATCACTGAAGCTTTCTTT	CASSFGVITEAFF
TRBV19	TRBJ1-1	NA	NA	TGTGCCAGTAGTGGGGGACATTACTTGATTGAAGCTTTCTTT	CASSGGHYLIEAFF
TRBV7-2	TRBJ2-1	NA	NA	TGTGCCAGCAGCTTACCTTGGGGGGAGGACTCCTACAATGAGCAGTTCTTC	CASSLPWGEDSYNEQFF
TRBV6-5	TRBJ2-7	NA	NA	TGTGCCAGCAGTTACCGGGATCCAGGCGCCCACGAGCAGTACTTC	CASSYRDPGAHEQYF
TRBV27	TRBJ2-7	NA	TRBD2	TGTGCCAGCATTGGGATTAAGCGGGAGGGACCCTACGAGCAGTACTTC	CASIGIKREGPYEQYF
TRBV7-2	TRBJ2-3	NA	TRBD2	TGTGCCAGCAGCTTAGGTTCTAGCGGGATGGATACGCAGTATTTT	CASSLGSSGMDTQYF
TRBV5-5	TRBJ2-5	NA	NA	TGTGCCAGCAGTTTGAGGGGGACCGTTGGAGAGACCCAGTACTTC	CASSLRGTVGETQYF
TRBV4-3	TRBJ2-3	NA	NA	TGCGCCAGCAGCCAAGATGTCGGCACAGATACGCAGTATTTT	CASSQDVGTDTQYF
TRBV11-2	TRBJ2-1	NA	NA	TGTGCCAGCAGCTTAGCACTTGGGGCTGGCTCCTACAATGAGCAGTTCTTC	CASSLALGAGSYNEQFF
TRBV30	TRBJ2-5	NA	NA	TGTGCCTGGAGTGTACTAGCCACAAAAGAGACCCAGTACTTC	CAWSVLATKETQYF
TRBV4-1	TRBJ2-2	once	TRBD1	TGCGCCAGCAGCCAAGAGACAGGGTTCACCGGGGAGCTGTTTTTT	CASSQETGFTGELFF
TRBV5-3	TRBJ1-5	NA	TRBD1	TGTGCCAGAAGCGGGCAAGACAGGGCCCATTGGAGCAATCAGCCCCAGCATTTT	CARSGQDRAHWSNQPQHF
TRBV7-9	TRBJ2-3	NA	NA	TGTGCCAGCAGCTTGGCAGGGGCCACAGATACGCAGTATTTT	CASSLAGATDTQYF
TRBV15	TRBJ2-2	NA	NA	TGTGCCACCAGCAGAGCTGCCGGGGAGCTGTTTTTT	CATSRAAGELFF
TRBV9	TRBJ2-1	NA	TRBD2	TGTGCCAGCAGCGTACTGGCAGCGGGACTTAACAATGAGCAGTTCTTC	CASSVLAAGLNNEQFF
TRBV27	TRBJ2-2	once	TRBD2	TGTGCCAGCAGTCTGCAGTTACTAGCGGGAGGGTTATTCGGGGAGCTGTTTTTT	CASSLQLLAGGLFGELFF
TRBV5-4	TRBJ1-2	once	NA	TGTGCCAGCAGCTTGTTGATTGAGCGGGGCACGACCTATGGCTACACCTTC	CASSLLIERGTTYGYTF
TRBV18	TRBJ1-1	NA	NA	TGTGCCAGCTCACCGGACTTAAACACTGAAGCTTTCTTT	CASSPDLNTEAFF
TRBV5-1	TRBJ2-7	NA	TRBD2	TGCGCCAGCAGCTTGGGGCTAGCGGGACCCTACGAGCAGTACTTC	CASSLGLAGPYEQYF
TRBV7-6	TRBJ2-7	NA	TRBD2	TGTGCCAGCAGTCGGACTAGCGGGACCTCCTACGAGCAGTACTTC	CASSRTSGTSYEQYF
TRBV18	TRBJ1-5	NA	TRBD1	TGTGCCAGCTCATGGACAGGCTCCAATCAGCCCCAGCATTTT	CASSWTGSNQPQHF
TRBV28	TRBJ1-1	NA	TRBD1	TGTGCCAGCAGCCTAAGACAGGGGACCAACACTGAAGCTTTCTTT	CASSLRQGTNTEAFF
TRBV7-8	TRBJ1-2	once	NA	TGTGCCAGCAGCTTAGTTCGGGAGCGTGGCTACACCTTC	CASSLVRERGYTF
TRBV2	TRBJ1-2	NA	TRBD1	TGTGCCAGCATCACACCGGGACAGGAGAACTATGGCTACACCTTC	CASITPGQENYGYTF
TRBV18	TRBJ1-1	NA	TRBD1	TGTGCCAGCTCAGACAGGGTTGAGAACACTGAAGCTTTCTTT	CASSDRVENTEAFF
TRBV30	TRBJ2-7	NA	NA	TGTGCCTGGAGTCTGGACAGCTACGAGCAGTACTTC	CAWSLDSYEQYF
TRBV5-1	TRBJ1-1	NA	NA	TGCGCCAGCAGCTTGTTCCCCGGGACAATGAACACTGAAGCTTTCTTT	CASSLFPGTMNTEAFF
TRBV29-1	TRBJ2-7	NA	NA	TGCAGCGTTGAAGAGGGCAGATCCGTCCACTTC	CSVEEGRSVHF
TRBV5-4	TRBJ2-3	NA	TRBD2	TGTGCCAGCAGCTTGGGTGGGCTAGCGGGGGTCACTAGCACAGATACGCAGTATTTT	CASSLGGLAGVTSTDTQYF
TRBV15	TRBJ2-3	NA	NA	TGTGCCACCAGCAGAGAAGCCCCCCCGTCGGATACGCAGTATTTT	CATSREAPPSDTQYF
TRBV15	TRBJ1-1	NA	TRBD1	TGTGCCACCAGCACGCCTTTCAGGGGGCCAACTGAAGCTTTCTTT	CATSTPFRGPTEAFF
TRBV30	TRBJ2-5	once	NA	TGTGCCTGGAGTGTTGCAGGGGTCGGGGAGACCCAGTACTTC	CAWSVAGVGETQYF
TRBV7-2	TRBJ2-5	NA	NA	TGTGCCAGCAGCGGGGGGGCGTACGGAGAGACCCAGTACTTC	CASSGGAYGETQYF
TRBV30	TRBJ1-1	NA	NA	TGTGCCTGGAAGGAGCGCGGGGACACTGAAGCTTTCTTT	CAWKERGDTEAFF